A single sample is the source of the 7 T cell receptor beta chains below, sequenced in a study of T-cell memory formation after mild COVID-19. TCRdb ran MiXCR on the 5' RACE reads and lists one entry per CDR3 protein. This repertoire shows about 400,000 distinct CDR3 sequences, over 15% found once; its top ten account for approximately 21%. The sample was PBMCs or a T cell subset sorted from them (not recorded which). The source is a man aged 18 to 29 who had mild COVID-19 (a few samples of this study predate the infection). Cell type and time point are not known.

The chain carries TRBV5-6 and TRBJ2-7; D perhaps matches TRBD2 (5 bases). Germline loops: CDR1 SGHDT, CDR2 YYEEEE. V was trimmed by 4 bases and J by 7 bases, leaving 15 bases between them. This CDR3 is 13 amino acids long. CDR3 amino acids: CASSPPEPGEQYF. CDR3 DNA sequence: TGTGCCAGCAGCCCCCCGGAGCCGGGGGAGCAGTACTTC.

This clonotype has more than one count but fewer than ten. In DNA, the CDR3 is TGTGCCAGCTCACCAAGGTCACAGGGGGCGGCAGATACGCAGTATTTT. Translation: CASSPRSQGAADTQYF. The chain links TRBV18 to TRBJ2-3; TRBD1 matches at 9 bases. This CDR3 region has 16 residues. After removal of 2 bases from V and 4 bases from J, the junction contained 7 bases not matched to a gene. Germline assignment: CDR1 KGHSH and CDR2 LQKENI.

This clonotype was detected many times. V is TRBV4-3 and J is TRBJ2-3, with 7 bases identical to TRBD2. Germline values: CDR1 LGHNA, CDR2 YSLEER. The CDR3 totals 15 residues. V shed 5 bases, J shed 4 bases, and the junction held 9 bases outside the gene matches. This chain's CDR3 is CASSTGTTGPDTQYF. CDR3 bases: TGCGCCAGCAGCACCGGGACTACCGGACCAGATACGCAGTATTTT.

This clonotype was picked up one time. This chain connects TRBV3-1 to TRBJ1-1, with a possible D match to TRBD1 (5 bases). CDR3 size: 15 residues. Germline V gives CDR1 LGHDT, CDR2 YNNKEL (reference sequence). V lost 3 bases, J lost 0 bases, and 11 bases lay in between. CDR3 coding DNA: TGTGCCAGCAGCCAGTCGGGGCCTATGAACACTGAAGCTTTCTTT. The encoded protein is CASSQSGPMNTEAFF.

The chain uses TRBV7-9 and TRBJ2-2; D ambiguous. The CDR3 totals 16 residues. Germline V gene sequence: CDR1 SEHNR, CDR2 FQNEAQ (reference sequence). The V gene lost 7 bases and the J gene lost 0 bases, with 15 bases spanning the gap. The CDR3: CASTPFWVANTGELFF. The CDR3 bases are TGTGCCAGCACCCCGTTCTGGGTCGCGAACACCGGGGAGCTGTTTTTT. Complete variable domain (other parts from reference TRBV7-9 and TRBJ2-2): DTGVSQNPRHKITKRGQNVTFRCDPISEHNRLYWYRQTLGQGPEFLTYFQNEAQLEKSRLLSDRFSAERPKGSFSTLEIQRTEQGDSAMYLCASTPFWVANTGELFFGEGSRLTVL.

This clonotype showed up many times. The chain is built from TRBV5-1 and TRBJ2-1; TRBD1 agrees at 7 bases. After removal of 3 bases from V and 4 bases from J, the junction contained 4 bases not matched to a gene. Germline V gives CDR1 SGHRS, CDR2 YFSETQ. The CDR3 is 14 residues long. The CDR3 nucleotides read TGCGCCAGCAGCTGGGACAGATTTTACAATGAGCAGTTCTTC. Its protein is CASSWDRFYNEQFF.

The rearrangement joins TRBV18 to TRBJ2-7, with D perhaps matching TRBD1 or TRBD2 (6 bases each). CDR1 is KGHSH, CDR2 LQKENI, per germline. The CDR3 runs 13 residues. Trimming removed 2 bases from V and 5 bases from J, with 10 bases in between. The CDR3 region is CASSPGGDNEQYV. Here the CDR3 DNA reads TGTGCCAGCTCACCAGGCGGGGACAACGAGCAGTACGTC.